A single sample is the source of the 7 T cell receptor beta chains below, sequenced in a study of early T cells in non-severe SARS-CoV-2 infection. TCRdb re-called the 5' RACE reads with MiXCR, one entry per CDR3 protein. The sample holds about 100,000 distinct CDR3 sequences, roughly 13% seen once. Sequenced: whole blood. These receptor sequences come from an adult who was a healthcare worker with PCR-confirmed SARS-CoV-2 infection or an uninfected control (not recorded which).

This clonotype has more than one count but fewer than ten. This sequence joins TRBV5-1 and TRBJ2-7, with 10 bases matching TRBD1. The germline V gene encodes CDR1 SGHRS and CDR2 YFSETQ. This CDR3 comprises 15 residues. V was clipped by 7 bases and J by 5 bases; unmatched bases: 12. Here the CDR3 DNA reads TGCGCCAGCGCCACAACCGGGACAGGGGTCGACGAGCAGTACTTC. It translates to CASATTGTGVDEQYF.

The rearrangement links TRBV6-5 to TRBJ2-7; 7 bases are shared with TRBD2. V lost 4 bases to trimming and J lost 13 bases; unmatched junction nucleotides: 7. The V gene's germline CDR1 is MNHEY and CDR2 SVGAGI. The CDR3 length is 11 residues. CDR3 in DNA: TGTGCCAGCAGTTTGGAGGGACTATTTTACTTC. Amino acids: CASSLEGLFYF.

In its sample, this clonotype was seen many times. The chain couples TRBV29-1 to TRBJ1-1; D gene unclear. The V end was cut by 7 bases, the J end by 3 bases, with 18 bases between. The CDR3 is 14 residues long. The germline CDR1 and CDR2 sequences are SQVTM and ANQGSEA. The CDR3 is CSALRFGLDTEAFF. CDR3 coding DNA: TGCAGCGCCCTCCGCTTTGGGCTGGACACTGAAGCTTTCTTT.

The table lists this clonotype with many counts. This CDR3 is CASSLIGQGYQPQHF. The CDR3 region has the DNA TGTGCCAGTAGCCTGATAGGCCAGGGCTATCAGCCCCAGCATTTT. The V gene is TRBV19, the J gene TRBJ1-5; a possible D gene is TRBD1 (5 bases). CDR3 length: 15 residues. The ends were cut back, 6 bases at V and 5 bases at J, with 17 bases in the middle. In germline, CDR1 is LNHDA, CDR2 SQIVND (reference sequence).

This clonotype was observed at least ten times. Relative to the germline gene, one junction end is altered; a read error may explain this. The rearrangement uses TRBV11-1 and TRBJ1-1; tentatively, D is TRBD1 (5 bases). Germline CDR1 is SGHAT and CDR2 is FQDESV (reference sequence). The length of the CDR3 is 15 residues. The CDR3 protein is CASSPAGGGGTEAFF. As DNA, the CDR3 is TGTGCCAGCAGCCCCGCCGGAGGAGGCGGGACTGAAGCTTTTTTT.

This clonotype showed up many times. CDR3 sequence: CASAQGREGTDTQYF. As DNA, the CDR3 is TGCGCCAGCGCCCAAGGTAGGGAGGGCACAGATACGCAGTATTTT. The chain recombines TRBV5-1 with TRBJ2-3; possibly TRBD2 for D (6 bases). Germline V gene sequence: CDR1 SGHRS, CDR2 YFSETQ. The CDR3 is made up of 15 amino acids. Trimming took 7 bases from V and 1 from J, leaving 16 bases between them.

The chain has TRBV7-9 and TRBJ2-7; possibly TRBD1 or TRBD2 for D (7 bases each). The V end lost 5 bases, the J end lost 3 bases, and 14 bases lay between the germline ends. This CDR3 has 14 residues. Germline V gene lookup returns CDR1 SEHNR and CDR2 FQNEAQ (reference sequence). For the CDR3, the DNA is TGTGCCAGCAGCCCCCAGGGGGGGCACTACGAGCAGTACTTC. Translating it yields CASSPQGGHYEQYF.